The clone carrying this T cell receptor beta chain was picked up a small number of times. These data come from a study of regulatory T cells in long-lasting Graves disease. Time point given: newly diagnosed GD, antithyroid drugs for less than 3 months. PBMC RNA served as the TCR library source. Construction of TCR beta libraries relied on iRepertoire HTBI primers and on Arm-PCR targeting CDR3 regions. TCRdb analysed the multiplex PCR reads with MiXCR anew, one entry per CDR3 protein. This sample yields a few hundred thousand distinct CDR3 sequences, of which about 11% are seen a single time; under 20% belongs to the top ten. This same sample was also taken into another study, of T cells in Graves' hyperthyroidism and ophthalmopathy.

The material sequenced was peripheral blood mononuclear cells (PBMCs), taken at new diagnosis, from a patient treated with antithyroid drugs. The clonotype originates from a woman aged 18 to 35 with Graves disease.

The DNA for the CDR3 is TGCAGCGTTGTGGGTGCCCCCGGGAGGAACACTGAAGCTTTCTTT. Translated: CSVVGAPGRNTEAFF. The chain is built from TRBV29-1 and TRBJ1-1; D call uncertain. The CDR3 covers 15 residues. The V gene's germline CDR1 is SQVTM and CDR2 ANQGSEA. The germline V and J ends were trimmed by 4 bases and 1 base, with 16 bases remaining between them.